These 4 T cell receptor beta chains were all obtained from the same sample, sequenced in a study of cytomegalovirus exposure and HLA in healthy donors. The primer mix had 60 Vbeta and 13 Jbeta primers. Only in-frame clones appear in the TCRdb table, and some are missing; sequencing was by immunoSEQ multiplex PCR. Of tens of thousands of clones listed, 7.6% are singletons. The specimen was PBMCs. These receptors came from a man aged 50-60 years in good health and CMV-seronegative.

V gene TRBV29-1 combines with J gene TRBJ2-7, with a weak D call TRBD1 (6 bases). With 2 bases removed from V and 3 bases from J, the gap between germline ends came to 14 bases. The CDR3 runs to 14 residues. Germline lookup yields CDR1 SQVTM and CDR2 ANQGSEA. The DNA of the CDR3 is TGCAGCGTTGAACGGCTTCAGGGGTTCTACGAGCAGTACTTC. This sequence encodes CSVERLQGFYEQYF.

This clone was picked up a small number of times. The chain links TRBV28 to TRBJ2-5, with D perhaps matching TRBD2 (6 bases). The germline CDR1 and CDR2 sequences are MDHEN and SYDVKM. V was trimmed by 5 bases and J by 5 bases, leaving 9 bases between them. CDR3 length equals 12 residues. DNA of the CDR3: TGTGCCAGCAGTATCGGAGGGGAGACCCAGTACTTC. Translation: CASSIGGETQYF.

A few counts support this clone. This sequence joins TRBV5-4 and TRBJ1-1; D is uncertain. Trimming left V 4 bases short and J 0 bases short, with 10 bases between. In germline, CDR1 is SGHNT, CDR2 YYREEE (reference sequence). The CDR3 length is 14 residues. In DNA, the CDR3 is TGTGCCAGCAGCCTTGACATCATGAACACTGAAGCTTTCTTT. This codes for CASSLDIMNTEAFF.

This clone came up a few times. The rearrangement uses TRBV7-3 and TRBJ2-5; D not resolved. The J call may be mistaken, given a closer DNA end match to TRBJ2-7. CDR1 and CDR2 (germline): SGHTA, FQGTGA. The CDR3 is 12 residues long. The CDR3 loop reads CASSLGSYEQYF. The CDR3 DNA reads as TGTGCCAGCAGCTTAGGTTCCTACGAGCAGTACTTC.